The rows below give T cell receptor beta chains drawn from one sample of a study of T cell responses to AZD1222 COVID-19 vaccine. The method was immunoSEQ multiplex PCR; TCRdb's version includes in-frame clones alone and lacks a portion of them. Of around 170,000 clones in the sample, 90% were seen once. The specimen comprised peripheral blood, sampled on day 0 of AZD1222 vaccination. These receptors were collected from an adult in good health. The CDR3 runs from the conserved cysteine through the conserved F or W. D genes are given only for firm matches. The size of a clone is reported for some rows only, either as once, few or many, or as a class for expanded clones.

J gene,V gene,D gene,clone size,CDR3 protein,CDR3 DNA
TRBJ2-5,TRBV5-1,NA,once,CASRPSPGIETQYF,TGCGCCAGCAGGCCAAGTCCGGGAATCGAGACCCAGTACTTC
TRBJ1-5,TRBV7-2,TRBD1,NA,CASSLGAQGANQPQHF,TGTGCCAGCAGCTTAGGGGCACAGGGGGCGAATCAGCCCCAGCATTTT
TRBJ2-3,TRBV2,TRBD2,NA,CASVRERGGFSDTQYF,TGTGCCAGCGTGAGGGAGCGGGGGGGGTTTAGTGATACGCAGTATTTT
TRBJ1-1,TRBV28,NA,once,CASSPPGRPTEAFF,TGTGCCAGCAGTCCACCCGGACGTCCCACTGAAGCTTTCTTT
TRBJ1-4,TRBV20-1,TRBD1,NA,CGGQLNEKLFF,TGCGGGGGACAGTTGAATGAAAAACTGTTTTTT
TRBJ2-1,TRBV7-8,TRBD1,NA,CASSSGQGLREQFF,TGTGCCAGCAGCTCGGGACAGGGTTTACGAGAGCAGTTCTTC
TRBJ1-2,TRBV27,TRBD1,once,CASSPQTGRRNYGYTF,TGTGCCAGCAGTCCCCAGACAGGGAGAAGAAACTATGGCTACACCTTC
TRBJ1-2,TRBV7-9,NA,NA,CASSSQGTGYTF,TGTGCCAGCAGCTCCCAGGGGACTGGCTACACCTTC
TRBJ1-6,TRBV5-4,NA,few,CASSRSQNNSPLHF,TGTGCCAGCAGCCGCTCTCAGAATAATTCACCCCTCCACTTT
TRBJ1-1,TRBV19,NA,NA,CASSIRTDTEAFF,TGTGCCAGTAGTATCCGAACGGACACTGAAGCTTTCTTT
TRBJ1-4,TRBV28,NA,NA,CASSPGSPDEKLFF,TGTGCCAGCAGCCCAGGGTCCCCAGATGAAAAACTGTTTTTT
TRBJ2-7,TRBV28,NA,NA,CSLGATPYEQYF,TGTTCCCTCGGGGCAACCCCCTACGAGCAGTACTTC
TRBJ2-6,TRBV9,NA,NA,CASSVGGWRGPEDKSGVLTF,TGTGCCAGCAGCGTAGGGGGTTGGAGGGGCCCAGAGGATAAAAGTGGGGTCCTGACTTTC
TRBJ2-1,TRBV5-1,NA,NA,CASSFSTGGILGEQFF,TGCGCCAGCAGCTTCTCGACAGGAGGGATATTAGGTGAGCAGTTCTTC
TRBJ1-2,TRBV2,NA,few,CASTLAFIPLYGYTF,TGTGCCAGCACCCTAGCATTCATCCCCCTCTATGGCTACACCTTC
TRBJ1-6,TRBV7-2,NA,NA,CASKFGDSPLHF,TGTGCCAGCAAGTTTGGGGATTCACCCCTCCACTTT
TRBJ2-7,TRBV11-2,NA,NA,CASSPGVHHEQYF,TGTGCCAGCAGCCCCGGGGTCCACCACGAGCAGTACTTC
TRBJ1-5,TRBV23-1,NA,NA,CARSPALGGAGQPQHF,TGCGCCAGGAGCCCAGCTTTGGGGGGGGCTGGACAGCCCCAGCATTTT
TRBJ2-5,TRBV2,TRBD1,once,CASSETGGTQETQYF,TGTGCCAGCAGTGAGACAGGGGGCACGCAAGAGACCCAGTACTTC
TRBJ1-5,TRBV6-5,NA,NA,CASRAGDQPQHF,TGTGCCAGCAGAGCAGGGGATCAGCCCCAGCATTTT
TRBJ1-1,TRBV3-1/TRBV3-2,NA,NA,CASSQDSWEHHTEAFF,TGTGCCAGCAGCCAAGATTCGTGGGAACACCACACTGAAGCTTTCTTT
TRBJ2-4,TRBV18,NA,NA,CASSLFEGRENIQYF,TGTGCCAGCTCACTTTTCGAGGGGCGCGAAAACATTCAGTACTTC
TRBJ1-3,TRBV9,NA,once,CASSATGIRDTIYF,TGTGCCAGCAGCGCCACAGGGATCAGGGACACCATATATTTT
TRBJ1-2,TRBV4-3,NA,once,CASSPGSRWANYGYTF,TGCGCCAGCAGCCCAGGGAGCCGATGGGCTAACTATGGCTACACCTTC
TRBJ1-3,TRBV9,NA,NA,CASSVAPLVAGNTIYF,TGTGCCAGCAGCGTAGCCCCTCTTGTAGCTGGAAACACCATATATTTT
TRBJ1-4,TRBV5-4,TRBD1,NA,CASSLGVTGVTEKLFF,TGTGCCAGCAGCTTGGGGGTGACAGGGGTGACCGAAAAACTGTTTTTT